This TCR beta chain originates from a study of blood T cell repertoires in COVID-19 (dated by TCRdb to 2018 to 2020). Regarding the complete study: Samples from collaborators originated in the United States, Italy and Spain and spanned both the acute and convalescent phases of COVID-19. The repertoires were made available in a free public database intended to serve as a resource for research on the immune response to SARS-CoV-2. The prospective study material was composed of cDNA or gDNA derived from T cells, B-cell-depleted T cells, or PBMCs. Sample metadata almost always included a de-identified subject ID, COVID-19 status, age in years and sex. Subjects who had been exposed to COVID-19, were actively infected with it, or had recovered from it provided the deeply sampled blood TCRbeta repertoires that made up the dataset. The samples were drawn from two sources: the first 160 participants of the ongoing ImmuneRACE study, and 950 to 1,500 subjects contributed by 6 global collaborators. Where available, HLA class I and class II types were obtained from metadata supplied by the sample provider rather than from assay-based typing.

The immunoSEQ Assay, a bias-controlled multiplex PCR, was used to amplify TCRbeta CDR3 regions from genomic DNA. Per the authors' processing: The number of nucleated cells in each sample was estimated from the amplification of reference gene primers within the assay. To quantify the absolute abundance of each unique TCRbeta CDR3 rearrangement, sequence reads were collapsed and filtered. For each sample, productive Simpson clonality was calculated as the square root of Simpson's diversity index across productive rearrangements. The table was pulled from immuneACCESS by TCRdb, which kept in-frame rearrangements only. Such tables lose some clones; where checked, under half of the loss comes from unresolved V genes, and the rest has no known cause. V and J calls and clone size come straight from that table; D and trimming were deduced from the DNA. The sample data list some 400,000 clones, and nearly 90% of these were observed just once. Of the sample, about 7% falls within the top ten clones.

Each collaborating institution followed its own protocols to collect whole blood in K2EDTA tubes. For TCRbeta analysis, collaborators shipped samples as frozen whole blood, isolated PBMCs, or DNA extracted from either of those sample types. A remark on this clone: The specificity of this receptor is unknown. No base-level quality is on record; no much larger clone is a single base apart.

V is pruned by 7 bases and J by 0 bases, leaving 6 bases of the junction without a gene match. The CDR3 spans 15 residues, from the cysteine through the phenylalanine. The only DNA kept is the CDR3, 45 bases in frame from the first base. Taken from the germline V gene, the CDR1 and CDR2 loops are SNHLY and FYNNEI. General findings and caveats noted by the study authors: The amount of clinical and demographic metadata varied by source and participant and was provided uncurated.

This TCR came from a man in his late teens or twenties with active or convalescent COVID-19. Sequenced input: peripheral blood. The chain links TRBV2 with TRBJ1-5, and 7 junction bases match TRBD1. The nucleotides read TGTGCCAGCATGCCAGGGGGGCATAGCAATCAGCCCCAGCATTTT. Its protein product is CASMPGGHSNQPQHF.